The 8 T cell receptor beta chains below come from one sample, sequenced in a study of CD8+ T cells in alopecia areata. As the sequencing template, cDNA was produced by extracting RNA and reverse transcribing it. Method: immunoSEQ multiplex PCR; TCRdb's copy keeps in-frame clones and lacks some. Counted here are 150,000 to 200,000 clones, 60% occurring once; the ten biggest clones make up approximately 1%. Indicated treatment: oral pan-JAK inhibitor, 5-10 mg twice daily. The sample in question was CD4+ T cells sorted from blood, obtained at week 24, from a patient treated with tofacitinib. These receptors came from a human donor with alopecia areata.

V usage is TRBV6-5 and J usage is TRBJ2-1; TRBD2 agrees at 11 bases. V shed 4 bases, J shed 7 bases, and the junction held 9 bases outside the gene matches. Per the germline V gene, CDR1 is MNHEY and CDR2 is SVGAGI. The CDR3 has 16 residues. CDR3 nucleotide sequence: TGTGCCAGCAGTTGGCCCGGTAGCGGGGGGGCTAATGAGCAGTTCTTC. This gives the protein CASSWPGSGGANEQFF.

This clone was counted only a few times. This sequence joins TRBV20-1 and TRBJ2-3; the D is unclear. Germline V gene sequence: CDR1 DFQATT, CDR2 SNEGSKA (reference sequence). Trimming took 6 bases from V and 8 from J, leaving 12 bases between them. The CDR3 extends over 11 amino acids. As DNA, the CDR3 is TGCAGTGCCCGCCTCATGGGTACGCAGTATTTT. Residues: CSARLMGTQYF.

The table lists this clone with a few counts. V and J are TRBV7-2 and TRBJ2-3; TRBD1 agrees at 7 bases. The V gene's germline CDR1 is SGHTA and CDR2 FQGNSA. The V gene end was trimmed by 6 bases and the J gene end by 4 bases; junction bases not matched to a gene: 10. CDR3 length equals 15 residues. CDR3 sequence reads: CASSYRQGRADTQYF. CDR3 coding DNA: TGTGCCAGCAGTTACCGACAGGGAAGAGCAGATACGCAGTATTTT.

The CDR3 DNA reads as TGCGCCAGCAGCCTCACTTTGATGGGACAGTTCGAAGCTTTCTTT. Its protein product is CASSLTLMGQFEAFF. The V and J genes are TRBV5-1 and TRBJ1-1, with 7 bases identical to TRBD1. With V trimmed by 4 bases and J by 8 bases, 14 bases remained unmatched. Germline assignment: CDR1 SGHRS and CDR2 YFSETQ. The CDR3 has 15 amino acids.

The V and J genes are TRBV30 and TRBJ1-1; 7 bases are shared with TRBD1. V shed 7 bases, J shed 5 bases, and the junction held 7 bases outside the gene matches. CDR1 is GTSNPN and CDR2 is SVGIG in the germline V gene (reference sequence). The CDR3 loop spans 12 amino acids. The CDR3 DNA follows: TGTGCCTATCTACAGGGGTTGACTGAAGCTTTCTTT. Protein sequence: CAYLQGLTEAFF.

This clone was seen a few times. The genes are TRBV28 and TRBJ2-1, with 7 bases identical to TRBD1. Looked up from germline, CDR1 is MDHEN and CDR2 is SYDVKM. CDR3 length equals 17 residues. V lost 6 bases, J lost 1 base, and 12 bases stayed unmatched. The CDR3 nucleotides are TGTGCCAGCAGCGAGACAGGGTCCGGTATATCCTACAATGAGCAGTTCTTC. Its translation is CASSETGSGISYNEQFF.

CDR3 region: CSSKQGNTEAFF. The CDR3, as DNA: TGCAGCTCCAAACAGGGAAACACTGAAGCTTTCTTT. This chain joins TRBV29-1 and TRBJ1-1; weak D call: TRBD1 (6 bases). This CDR3 spans 12 amino acids. The germline V and J ends were trimmed by 8 bases and 2 bases, with 12 bases remaining between them. Per germline, CDR1 SQVTM and CDR2 ANQGSEA.

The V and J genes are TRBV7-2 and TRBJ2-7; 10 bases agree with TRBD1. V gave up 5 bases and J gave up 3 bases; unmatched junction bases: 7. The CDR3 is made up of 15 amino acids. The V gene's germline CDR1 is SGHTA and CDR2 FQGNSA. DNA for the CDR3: TGTGCCAGCAGCCGAACCGGGACAGGGGTCTACGAGCAGTACTTC. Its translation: CASSRTGTGVYEQYF.